This T cell receptor beta chain was retrieved from a study of OX40 agonist ivuxolimab in advanced cancers. Broadly, across the study: Ivuxolimab was a fully human IgG2 agonistic monoclonal antibody targeting the costimulatory receptor OX40 (CD134). Intravenous ivuxolimab was administered to patients every 2 weeks at six dose levels: 0.01, 0.1, 0.3, 1.5, 3 and 10 mg/kg. The purpose of peripheral TCRbeta sequencing was to test whether ivuxolimab changed TCR sequence diversity and led to clonal T-cell expansion. The monotherapy dose-escalation portion (N ≈ 56 patients) of the phase I ivuxolimab trial is reported in the paper. Of the approximately 50 dose-escalation patients, hepatocellular carcinoma was present in about 19, melanoma in roughly 15, renal cell carcinoma in 9 and head and neck cancer in 9. The dose-escalation cohort was around 83% male with a mean age of about 60 years, ranging from roughly 23 to 85. Prior anti-PD-1, anti-PD-L1 or anti-CTLA-4 therapy was permitted, and 40% of dose-escalation patients had received checkpoint inhibitors. Three dose-escalation patients achieved partial responses, one with hepatocellular carcinoma and two with cutaneous melanoma.

Genomic DNA was isolated from the sorted cells so that the TCRbeta CDR3 region could be sequenced. The immunoSEQ Assay was used to sequence the TCRbeta CDR3 regions. In TCRdb, the immuneACCESS table is reduced to in-frame sequences with V and J assigned. These tables do not hold every clone; where another copy was compared, an unresolved V gene accounts for under half, and the others remain unexplained. This sample has 11,000 to 15,000 clones in its table, and about 77% of those were observed once. The biggest ten clones account for around a third of the sample. Overall results and qualifications from the work: After ivuxolimab, CD8+ T cells had more expanded clones than CD4+ T cells on average. In the 0.1-3.0 mg/kg groups, partial responders were among the patients with the lowest normalized peripheral clonal expansion, particularly in CD8+ T cells. The antigen specificity of the clonally expanded peripheral T cells was not determined. Low levels of normalized T-cell clonal expansion were also shown by some nonresponding patients. At doses from 0.1 to 3.0 mg/kg, clonal expansion was seen in both CD4+ and CD8+ blood T cells between baseline and week 6.

Cut back by 6 bases and 4 bases, the V and J ends lie 19 bases apart. CDR1 and CDR2 (MNHEY, SVGAGI) derive from the germline V gene. From cysteine to phenylalanine, the CDR3 is 15 amino acids long. The kept DNA is CDR3 alone, 45 bases in frame from the first base. Patients with a history of autoimmune disease or receiving systemic immunosuppression were excluded from the trial. Peripheral blood for TCR sequencing was drawn from every dose cohort at baseline, at cycle 4 day 1 and at cycle 7 day 1. Samples came from an open-label, multicenter, first-in-human phase I dose-escalation trial of ivuxolimab. Adults with locally advanced or metastatic melanoma, renal cell, hepatocellular, or head and neck squamous cell carcinoma were enrolled in the trial. CD4+ and CD8+ T cells were sorted separately from peripheral blood before TCR sequencing. This clone was counted only a few times. The antigen this receptor binds is unknown. No much larger clone is present one base from it, and per-base qualities are unavailable.

The sequence is built from TRBV6-5 and TRBJ2-7; the D segment may tentatively be TRBD1 or TRBD2, each giving 5 matched bases. Sequences were derived from CD4+ or CD8+ T cells sorted from blood, sampled in a trial of the OX40 agonist ivuxolimab. The origin of this receptor is an adult with an advanced solid tumor such as melanoma, head and neck, liver or kidney cancer. In nucleotides, the sequence is TGTGCCAGCAGGAACGATCCGGGACGGTTGTACGAGCAGTACTTC. This codes for CASRNDPGRLYEQYF.